Shown below are 13 T cell receptor beta chains from a single sample sequenced in a study of blood T cell repertoires in COVID-19. Only in-frame clones appear in the TCRdb table, and some are missing; sequencing was by immunoSEQ multiplex PCR. The sample shows over 250,000 clones, approximately 86% of them seen only once. Material for sequencing was peripheral blood. The source is a woman younger than 45 with acute or convalescent COVID-19.

This chain uses TRBV2 with TRBJ2-7; D is perhaps TRBD1 (6 bases). CDR1 and CDR2 (germline): SNHLY, FYNNEI. This CDR3 is 13 amino acids long. The V and J ends lost 2 bases and 2 bases respectively, with 7 bases between them. The CDR3 spells CASSEQGTYEQYF. CDR3 nucleotides: TGTGCCAGCAGTGAACAGGGGACCTACGAGCAGTACTTC.

The rearrangement uses TRBV27 and TRBJ2-1; 9 bases map to TRBD2. Trimming removed 2 bases from V and 6 bases from J; junction bases left unmatched: 8. Looked up from germline, CDR1 is MNHEY and CDR2 is SMNVEV (reference sequence). The CDR3 totals 16 residues. The CDR3 sequence is CASSLRGGRAANEQFF. The CDR3 DNA reads as TGTGCCAGCAGTTTAAGGGGCGGGAGGGCCGCCAATGAGCAGTTCTTC.

In its sample, this clone was seen once. The chain links TRBV27 to TRBJ2-3; D is unresolved. CDR3 length: 15 amino acids. CDR1 is MNHEY, CDR2 SMNVEV, per germline (reference sequence). V lost 5 bases to trimming and J lost 3 bases, with 15 bases between them. CDR3 sequence: CASSQDSLGTDTQYF. The CDR3 region has the DNA TGTGCCAGCAGTCAAGACTCTTTAGGTACAGATACGCAGTATTTT.

About this clone: The sample holds other DNA sequences that translate to the same CDR3. The rearrangement uses TRBV5-4 and TRBJ1-1; D is ambiguous. Germline CDR1 reads SGHNT; CDR2 reads YYREEE (reference sequence). The CDR3 is 14 amino acids. The V and J ends lost 2 bases and 4 bases respectively, with 12 bases between them. The CDR3: CASSFGGVGTEAFF. The CDR3 nucleotides are TGTGCCAGCAGCTTTGGCGGCGTCGGCACTGAAGCTTTCTTT.

The V gene is TRBV25-1, the J gene TRBJ2-1, with D unresolved. V gave up 6 bases and J gave up 14 bases, with 14 bases separating them. The CDR3 covers 11 residues. CDR1 and CDR2 from the germline V gene are MGHDK and SYGVNS. This CDR3 is CASSTTRVEFF. In nucleotides, the CDR3 is TGTGCCAGCAGCACTACCCGGGTTGAGTTCTTC.

The rearrangement uses TRBV9 and TRBJ2-1, with TRBD2 matching 8 bases. Germline V gene sequence: CDR1 SGDLS, CDR2 YYNGEE. V gave up 4 bases and J gave up 2 bases; unmatched junction bases: 5. This CDR3 has 15 amino acids. The CDR3 protein is CASSREGLAYNEQFF. The DNA of the CDR3 is TGTGCCAGCAGCCGAGAGGGACTAGCCTACAATGAGCAGTTCTTC.

In its sample, this clone was seen once. V is TRBV29-1 and J is TRBJ2-7; D may be TRBD2 (5 bases). The CDR3 has 11 amino acids. Per the germline V gene, CDR1 is SQVTM and CDR2 is ANQGSEA. V was trimmed by 4 bases and J by 8 bases, leaving 12 bases between them. Written as DNA, the CDR3 is TGCAGCGTTGGAGGGATCCTCAAGCAGTACTTC. Protein: CSVGGILKQYF.

The chain combines TRBV5-1 with TRBJ2-1; a weak D match, TRBD2 (6 bases). The CDR3 covers 14 residues. Trimming removed 4 bases from V and 10 bases from J, with 18 bases in between. The V gene's germline CDR1 is SGHRS and CDR2 YFSETQ. The CDR3 region is CASSPGTRRDEQFF. The CDR3 DNA reads as TGCGCCAGCAGCCCCGGGACTCGTCGCGACGAGCAGTTCTTC.

This chain joins TRBV5-1 and TRBJ2-1; unclear D gene. The germline V gene encodes CDR1 SGHRS and CDR2 YFSETQ. The CDR3 has 13 amino acids. Trimming cost V 2 bases and J 6 bases, with 9 bases left between them. In DNA form, the CDR3 reads TGCGCCAGCAGCTTCGCCGACTCCAATGAGCAGTTCTTC. Its protein is CASSFADSNEQFF.

The gene calls are TRBV15 and TRBJ1-4, with 9 bases identical to TRBD1. CDR1 and CDR2 from the germline V gene are LNHNV and YYDKDF (reference sequence). The junction had 7 bases not matched to a gene; V was cut back by 3 bases and J by 8 bases. The CDR3 extends over 15 amino acids. The chain's CDR3 is CATSRGGQGEEKLFF. CDR3 nucleotide sequence: TGTGCCACCAGCAGGGGGGGACAGGGAGAAGAAAAACTGTTTTTT.

V usage is TRBV20-1 and J usage is TRBJ1-2; TRBD1 matches at 7 bases. J lost 0 bases, V lost 3 bases, and 4 bases had no gene match. The germline gives CDR1 DFQATT, CDR2 SNEGSKA (reference sequence). This CDR3 has 14 amino acids. For the CDR3, the DNA is TGCAGTGCTAGTGGACAGGATGCTAACTATGGCTACACCTTC. This sequence encodes CSASGQDANYGYTF.

The count of this clone is one. The DNA for the CDR3 is TGTGCCAGCAGTGAATATGTTAGCGGGGGCACCGGGGAGCTGTTTTTT. It encodes CASSEYVSGGTGELFF. This chain links TRBV25-1 with TRBJ2-2, with 9 bases matching TRBD2. This CDR3 contains 16 residues. The germline V gene encodes CDR1 MGHDK and CDR2 SYGVNS. V lost 0 bases and J lost 4; bases outside the gene matches: 3.

About this clone itself: The junction does not match germline at one end; this may be a read error. The V gene is TRBV5-5, the J gene TRBJ1-4; no firm D call. Germline V lookup: CDR1 SGHKS, CDR2 YYEKEE (reference sequence). The length of the CDR3 is 14 residues. The CDR3 spells CASTLSATNEKLFF. The CDR3 bases are TGTGCCAGCACCTTGTCCGCAACTAATGAAAAACTGTTTTTT.